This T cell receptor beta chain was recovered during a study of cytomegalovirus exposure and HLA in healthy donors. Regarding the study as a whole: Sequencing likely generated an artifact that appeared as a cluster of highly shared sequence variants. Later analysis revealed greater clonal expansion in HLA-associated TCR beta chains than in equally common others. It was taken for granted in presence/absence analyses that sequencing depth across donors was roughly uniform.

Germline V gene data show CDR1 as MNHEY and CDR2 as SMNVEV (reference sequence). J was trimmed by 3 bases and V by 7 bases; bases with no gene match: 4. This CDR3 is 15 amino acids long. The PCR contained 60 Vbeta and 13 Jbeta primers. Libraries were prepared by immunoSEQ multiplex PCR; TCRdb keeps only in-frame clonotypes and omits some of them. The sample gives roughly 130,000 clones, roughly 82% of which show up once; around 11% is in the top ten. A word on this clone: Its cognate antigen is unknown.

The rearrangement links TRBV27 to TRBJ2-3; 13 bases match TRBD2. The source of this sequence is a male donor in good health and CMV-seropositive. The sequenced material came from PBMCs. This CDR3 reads CASNGLAGVTDTQYF. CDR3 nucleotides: TGTGCCAGCAACGGACTAGCGGGAGTTACAGATACGCAGTATTTT.